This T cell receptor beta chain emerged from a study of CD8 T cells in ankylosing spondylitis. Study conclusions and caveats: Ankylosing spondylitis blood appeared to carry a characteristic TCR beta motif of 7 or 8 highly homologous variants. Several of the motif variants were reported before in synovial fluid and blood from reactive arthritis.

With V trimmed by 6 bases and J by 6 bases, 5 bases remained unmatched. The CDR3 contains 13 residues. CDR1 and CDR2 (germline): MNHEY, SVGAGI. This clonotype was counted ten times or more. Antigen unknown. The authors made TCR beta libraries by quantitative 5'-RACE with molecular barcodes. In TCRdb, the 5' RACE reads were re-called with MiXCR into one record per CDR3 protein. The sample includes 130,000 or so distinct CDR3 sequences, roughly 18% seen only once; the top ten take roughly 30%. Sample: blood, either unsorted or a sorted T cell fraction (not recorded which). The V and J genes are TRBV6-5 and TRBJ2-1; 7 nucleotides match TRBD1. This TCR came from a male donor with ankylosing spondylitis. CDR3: CASSYPGGNEQFF. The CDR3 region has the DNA TGTGCCAGCAGCTACCCAGGGGGCAATGAGCAGTTCTTC.